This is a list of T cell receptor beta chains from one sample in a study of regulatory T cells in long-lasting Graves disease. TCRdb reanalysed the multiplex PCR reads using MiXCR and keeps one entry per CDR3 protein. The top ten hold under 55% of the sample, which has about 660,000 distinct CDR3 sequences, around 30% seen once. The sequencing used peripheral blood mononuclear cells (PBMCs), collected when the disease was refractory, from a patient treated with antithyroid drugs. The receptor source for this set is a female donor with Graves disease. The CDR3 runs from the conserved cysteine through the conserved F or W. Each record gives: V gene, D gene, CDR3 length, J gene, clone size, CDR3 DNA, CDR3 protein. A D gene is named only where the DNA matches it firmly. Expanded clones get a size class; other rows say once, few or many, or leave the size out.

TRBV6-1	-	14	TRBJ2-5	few	TGTGCCAGCAGTGAATTCTACGCTGGGGAGACCCAGTACTTC	CASSEFYAGETQYF
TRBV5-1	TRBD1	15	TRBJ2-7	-	TGCGCCAGCAGCTCCGGGACAGGGGGCTCCTACGAGCAGTACTTC	CASSSGTGGSYEQYF
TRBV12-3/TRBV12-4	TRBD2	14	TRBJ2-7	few	TGTGCCAGCAGTTTACTAGCGGGAGGGTTCGAGCAGTACTTC	CASSLLAGGFEQYF
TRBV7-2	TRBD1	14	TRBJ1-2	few	TGTGCCAGCAGCTCCCTGGTGGCAGGGGGCGGCTACACCTTC	CASSSLVAGGGYTF
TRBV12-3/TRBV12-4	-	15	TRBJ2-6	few	TGTGCCAGCACCCCTGCGGGGTCTGGGGCCAACGTCCTGACTTTC	CASTPAGSGANVLTF
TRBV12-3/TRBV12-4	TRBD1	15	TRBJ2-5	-	TGTGCCAGCAGTTTAATTGACAGGGTGCAAGAGACCCAGTACTTC	CASSLIDRVQETQYF
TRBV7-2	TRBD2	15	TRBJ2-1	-	TGTGCCAGCAGCCTTCCTCAGCGGGAGTACAATGAGCAGTTCTTC	CASSLPQREYNEQFF
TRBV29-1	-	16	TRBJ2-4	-	TGCAGCGTTGAAGATCGGACCCTAGGGGCCAAAAACATTCAGTACTTC	CSVEDRTLGAKNIQYF
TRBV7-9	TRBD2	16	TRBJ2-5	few	TGTGCCAGCAGCTTAGGAAGACTAGCGGGGACAGAGACCCAGTACTTC	CASSLGRLAGTETQYF
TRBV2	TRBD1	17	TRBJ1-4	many	TGTGCCAGCAGGAGGGGGGGACAGGGACTTGAAAATGAAAAACTGTTTTTT	CASRRGGQGLENEKLFF
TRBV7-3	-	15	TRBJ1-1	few	TGTGCCAGCAGCTTATATGTCCGACTGGGCACTGAAGCTTTCTTT	CASSLYVRLGTEAFF
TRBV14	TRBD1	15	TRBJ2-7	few	TGTGCCAGCAGCCAAGGACAGGGTCTGAACTACGAGCAGTACTTC	CASSQGQGLNYEQYF
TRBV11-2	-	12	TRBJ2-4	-	TGTGCCAGCACCCCTCTAGAAAACATTCAGTACTTC	CASTPLENIQYF
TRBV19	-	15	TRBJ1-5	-	TGTTGTCAGGAACAGGAGGAGTTGAGCAATCAGCCCCAGCATTTT	CCQEQEELSNQPQHF
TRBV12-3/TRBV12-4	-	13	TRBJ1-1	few	TGTGCCAGCATACCGGGTTCGAACACTGAAGCTTTCTTT	CASIPGSNTEAFF
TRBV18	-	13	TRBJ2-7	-	TGTGCCAGCTCACCAGGGCCTGCCCTCGGGCAGTACTTC	CASSPGPALGQYF
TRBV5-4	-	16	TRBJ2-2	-	TGTGCCAGCAGCTTGCCTCGGGGGGCCGACACCGGGGAGCTGTTTTTT	CASSLPRGADTGELFF